These 28 T cell receptor beta chains were all obtained from the same sample, sequenced in a study of cytomegalovirus exposure and HLA in healthy donors. This PCR relied on a set of 60 Vbeta primers and 13 Jbeta primers. This table comes from immunoSEQ multiplex PCR, and its TCRdb copy is limited to in-frame clones, with some not included. This sample has 100,000 to 130,000 clones, with about three quarters found just once. Sequenced material: PBMCs. These receptors came from a man aged 25 to 40 in good health and CMV-seronegative.

To note about this clone: The junction does not match germline at one end; this may be a read error. The chain couples TRBV29-1 to TRBJ2-1; 9 bases map to TRBD1. The CDR3 is 13 amino acids. Germline CDR1 is SQVTM and CDR2 is ANQGSEA. The CDR3 coding sequence is TGCAGCGTTAGGGACAGGGAAGGCAATGGGCAGTTCTTC. Translating it yields CSVRDREGNGQFF.

The chain has TRBV27 and TRBJ2-3; the match to TRBD2 covers 7 bases. This CDR3 has 14 amino acids. Germline-derived CDR1 and CDR2 are MNHEY and SMNVEV (reference sequence). The V gene end was trimmed by 7 bases and the J gene end by 4 bases; junction bases not matched to a gene: 8. The DNA of the CDR3 is TGTGCCAGCAAGGATGGCGGGAGTGCAGATACGCAGTATTTT. It yields the protein CASKDGGSADTQYF.

The rearrangement links TRBV28 to TRBJ2-7; D gene unclear. CDR3 length equals 12 residues. CDR1 and CDR2 (germline): MDHEN, SYDVKM. The V and J ends lost 3 bases and 9 bases respectively, with 12 bases between them. CDR3 DNA: TGTGCCAGCAGTTTCCCCCAGGAAGGGCAGTACTTC. Translation gives CASSFPQEGQYF.

This clone was counted a few times. The V call is TRBV28, the J call TRBJ2-3; 7 nucleotides align to TRBD2. With V trimmed by 5 bases and J by 0 bases, 8 bases remained unmatched. Germline CDR1 is MDHEN and CDR2 is SYDVKM. This CDR3 has 16 residues. The CDR3 DNA reads TGTGCCAGCAGTACCTATTGGCGGGGGAGCACAGATACGCAGTATTTT. This gives the protein CASSTYWRGSTDTQYF.

The sample holds one count of this clone. The chain recombines TRBV5-4 with TRBJ2-1; D remains unclear. The CDR3 loop spans 13 amino acids. The germline gives CDR1 SGHNT, CDR2 YYREEE (reference sequence). With 1 base removed from V and 5 bases from J, the gap between germline ends came to 7 bases. The CDR3 region has the DNA TGTGCCAGCAGCTTGCCGACTGACAATGAGCAGTTCTTC. This gives the protein CASSLPTDNEQFF.

This clone occurred many times. The chain links TRBV6-5 to TRBJ1-2; 7 nucleotides align to TRBD1. The germline V gene encodes CDR1 MNHEY and CDR2 SVGAGI. V lost 0 bases, J lost 6 bases, and 7 bases stayed unmatched. There are 15 residues in the CDR3. CDR3 sequence (DNA): TGTGCCAGCAGTTACTCGCCCGACGACAGGGATGGCTACACCTTC. This sequence encodes CASSYSPDDRDGYTF.

The chain is built from TRBV30 and TRBJ1-5; unclear D gene. Germline V gene data show CDR1 as GTSNPN and CDR2 as SVGIG (reference sequence). The CDR3 is made up of 14 amino acids. V gave up 2 bases and J gave up 6 bases, with 14 bases separating them. CDR3 in amino acids: CAWSSRGESQPQHF. The CDR3 nucleotides read TGTGCCTGGAGTTCACGCGGGGAATCTCAGCCCCAGCATTTT. The full variable domain, its missing parts supplied by reference TRBV30 and TRBJ1-5, is SQTIHQWPATLVQPVGSPLSLECTVEGTSNPNLYWYRQAAGRGLQLLFYSVGIGQISSEVPQNLSASRPQDRQFILSSKKLLLSDSGFYLCAWSSRGESQPQHFGDGTRLSIL.

This clone has just a few counts. The rearrangement joins TRBV28 to TRBJ2-3; tentative D call: TRBD2 (5 bases). Germline values: CDR1 MDHEN, CDR2 SYDVKM. V lost 2 bases and J 7 bases, leaving 7 bases between the germline ends. CDR3 length: 12 amino acids. CDR3 in amino acids: CASSLRRNTQYF. The CDR3, as DNA: TGTGCCAGCAGTTTAAGGAGGAATACGCAGTATTTT.

For the CDR3, the DNA is TGTGCCAGCAGCGTTTACGGGGGGGTTGGAGAGACCCAGTACTTC. Its translation: CASSVYGGVGETQYF. The V gene is TRBV11-2, the J gene TRBJ2-5; 8 nucleotides line up with TRBD2. Germline V CDR1 and CDR2: SGHAT, FQNNGV. This CDR3 is 15 amino acids long. The V and J ends lost 5 bases and 4 bases, in that order; junction bases with no gene match: 9.

This clone showed up just a few times. The chain employs TRBV19 and TRBJ1-3; D is undetermined. In germline, CDR1 is LNHDA, CDR2 SQIVND (reference sequence). V lost 5 bases and J 0 bases, leaving 14 bases between the germline ends. CDR3 length equals 16 residues. The DNA of the CDR3 is TGTGCCAGTAGTGCCAACACGGGGTTCTCTGGAAACACCATATATTTT. Translating gives CASSANTGFSGNTIYF.

The chain combines TRBV5-1 with TRBJ2-2; no reliable D call. Germline V lookup: CDR1 SGHRS, CDR2 YFSETQ. V lost 5 bases, J lost 3 bases, and 5 bases lay in between. There are 12 residues in the CDR3. The CDR3, as DNA: TGCGCCAGCAGGCGAGACACCGGGGAGCTGTTTTTT. This gives the protein CASRRDTGELFF.

This clone was picked up one time. V is TRBV5-1 and J is TRBJ2-5; D is perhaps TRBD2 (6 bases). This CDR3 is 14 amino acids long. V lost 2 bases and J lost 3, with 11 bases in between. Per the germline V gene, CDR1 is SGHRS and CDR2 is YFSETQ. CDR3 nucleotide sequence: TGCGCCAGCAGCTTAGGGACTGGAAAAGAGACCCAGTACTTC. Its protein is CASSLGTGKETQYF.

The CDR3 DNA reads as TGTGCCTGGAGTGTACACAGGGAGGGAGAGACCCAGTACTTC. This sequence encodes CAWSVHREGETQYF. V is TRBV30 and J is TRBJ2-5, with D possibly TRBD2 on 7 matching bases. Germline CDR1 reads GTSNPN; CDR2 reads SVGIG (reference sequence). The V gene lost 0 bases and the J gene lost 4 bases, with 12 bases spanning the gap. This CDR3 has 14 amino acids.

The V gene is TRBV2, the J gene TRBJ2-7; 8 bases match TRBD1. The germline V gene has CDR1 SNHLY and CDR2 FYNNEI. The J segment lost 2 bases and the V segment lost 6 bases, leaving 3 bases of the junction unmatched. This CDR3 is built from 13 residues. CDR3 loop: CASRSGGPYEQYF. As DNA, the CDR3 is TGTGCCAGCAGGTCAGGGGGCCCCTACGAGCAGTACTTC.

This chain connects TRBV7-9 to TRBJ1-3, with D tentatively TRBD1 (5 bases). CDR1 is SEHNR and CDR2 is FQNEAQ in the germline V gene (reference sequence). V gave up 5 bases and J gave up 0 bases, with 20 bases separating them. The CDR3 length is 18 residues. The CDR3 bases are TGTGCCAGCAGCGTACTGGCAGGGTCTCAAAGCTCTGGAAACACCATATATTTT. Protein product: CASSVLAGSQSSGNTIYF.

A remark on this clone: Different DNA sequences within this sample yield the same CDR3. J is TRBJ1-5 and V is TRBV28; weak D call: TRBD1 (5 bases). This CDR3 contains 12 residues. V lost 7 bases to trimming and J lost 6 bases, with 10 bases between them. The germline gives CDR1 MDHEN, CDR2 SYDVKM. This CDR3 is CASIDRGQPQHF. CDR3 coding DNA: TGTGCCAGCATCGATAGGGGTCAGCCCCAGCATTTT.

V gene TRBV5-4 combines with J gene TRBJ2-2, with D possibly TRBD1 on 5 matching bases. V was pared by 2 bases and J by 4 bases, with 9 bases between. This CDR3 comprises 14 residues. Germline V gives CDR1 SGHNT, CDR2 YYREEE (reference sequence). The CDR3 sequence is CASSFQGITGELFF. DNA of the CDR3: TGTGCCAGCAGCTTTCAGGGTATCACCGGGGAGCTGTTTTTT.

The V and J genes are TRBV2 and TRBJ2-3, with 7 bases that match TRBD2. This CDR3 spans 14 amino acids. CDR1 and CDR2 from the germline V gene are SNHLY and FYNNEI. V dropped 6 bases and J dropped 4; count of bases not matched to a gene: 7. CDR3 region: CASSPGRSSDTQYF. CDR3 coding DNA: TGTGCCAGCAGCCCCGGGAGGAGTTCAGATACGCAGTATTTT.

This chain links TRBV7-3 with TRBJ2-3, with 7 positions matching TRBD1. Trimming removed 2 bases from V and 6 bases from J; junction bases left unmatched: 5. The CDR3 covers 14 residues. CDR1 SGHTA and CDR2 FQGTGA come from the germline V gene. This CDR3 reads CASSLGGTEDTQYF. The CDR3 DNA follows: TGTGCCAGCAGCTTAGGTGGGACAGAGGATACGCAGTATTTT. Complete variable domain (other parts from reference TRBV7-3 and TRBJ2-3): GAGVSQTPSNKVTEKGKYVELRCDPISGHTALYWYRQSLGQGPEFLIYFQGTGAADDSGLPNDRFFAVRPEGSVSTLKIQRTERGDSAVYLCASSLGGTEDTQYFGPGTRLTVL.

V usage is TRBV14 and J usage is TRBJ1-4; D not resolved. Germline V lookup: CDR1 SGHDN, CDR2 FVKESK. The CDR3 extends over 14 amino acids. V lost 1 base, J lost 4 bases, and 7 bases lay in between. CDR3: CASSQVRDNEKLFF. The CDR3 DNA follows: TGTGCCAGCAGCCAAGTGAGAGATAATGAAAAACTGTTTTTT. The full variable domain, with the rest looked up from reference TRBV14 and TRBJ1-4, is EAGVTQFPSHSVIEKGQTVTLRCDPISGHDNLYWYRRVMGKEIKFLLHFVKESKQDESGMPNNRFLAERTGGTYSTLKVQPAELEDSGVYFCASSQVRDNEKLFFGSGTQLSVL.

This clone occurred once. The chain joins TRBV7-8 to TRBJ2-7, with 7 bases identical to TRBD1. Germline CDR1 is SGHVS and CDR2 is FQNEAQ. V lost 1 base, J lost 2 bases, and 2 bases stayed unmatched. The CDR3 runs to 14 residues. DNA for the CDR3: TGTGCCAGCAGCTTAGGTACAGGGGCCTACGAGCAGTACTTC. Amino acids: CASSLGTGAYEQYF.

This chain connects TRBV11-2 to TRBJ2-7; 7 nucleotides agree with TRBD1. Per the germline V gene, CDR1 is SGHAT and CDR2 is FQNNGV. The J segment lost 3 bases and the V segment lost 0 bases, leaving 8 bases of the junction unmatched. This CDR3 is built from 16 residues. This chain's CDR3 is CASSLDRGLLSYEQYF. The CDR3 nucleotides read TGTGCCAGCAGCTTAGACAGGGGGTTATTAAGCTACGAGCAGTACTTC. The entire variable domain, with the rest obtained from reference TRBV11-2 and TRBJ2-7, is as follows: EAGVAQSPRYKIIEKRQSVAFWCNPISGHATLYWYQQILGQGPKLLIQFQNNGVVDDSQLPKDRFSAERLKGVDSTLKIQPAKLEDSAVYLCASSLDRGLLSYEQYFGPGTRLTVT.

The sample holds one count of this clone. The chain has TRBV4-2 and TRBJ2-3; 10 nucleotides match TRBD1. Losses at the gene ends were 4 bases for V and 7 bases for J; bases not matched to a gene: 5. This CDR3 has 14 amino acids. Per the germline V gene, CDR1 is LGHNA and CDR2 is YNFKEQ. As DNA, the CDR3 is TGTGCCAGCAGCCCCGGGACAGGGGCACATACGCAGTATTTT. This encodes CASSPGTGAHTQYF.

This clone was recorded a few times. This rearrangement joins TRBV28 to TRBJ2-5; 9 bases map to TRBD2. CDR1 is MDHEN, CDR2 SYDVKM, per germline. The CDR3 consists of 15 residues. V trimming: 3 bases; J trimming: 2 bases; junction bases outside the gene matches: 4. CDR3: CASSLGLAGQETQYF. The CDR3 DNA is TGTGCCAGCAGTTTGGGTCTAGCGGGGCAAGAGACCCAGTACTTC.

This chain uses TRBV7-9 with TRBJ2-1; tentatively, D is TRBD1 (5 bases). CDR1 SEHNR and CDR2 FQNEAQ come from the germline V gene (reference sequence). The V and J ends lost 2 bases and 4 bases respectively, with 12 bases between them. This CDR3 contains 15 residues. CDR3 in DNA: TGTGCCAGCAGCTTACTCTGGGGCATATACAATGAGCAGTTCTTC. It translates to CASSLLWGIYNEQFF.

The chain employs TRBV2 and TRBJ2-1, with 9 nucleotides matching TRBD2. Per germline, CDR1 SNHLY and CDR2 FYNNEI. The V gene end was trimmed by 6 bases and the J gene end by 7 bases; junction bases not matched to a gene: 7. There are 14 residues in the CDR3. The CDR3 DNA follows: TGTGCCAGCAGCGCTAGCGGGATGTGGAATGAGCAGTTCTTC. This sequence encodes CASSASGMWNEQFF.

The V and J genes are TRBV2 and TRBJ1-5; D ambiguous. This CDR3 contains 12 residues. V shed 8 bases and J shed 1 base, with 6 bases lying between them. Germline loops: CDR1 SNHLY, CDR2 FYNNEI. The CDR3 nucleotides are TGTGCCAGCCGAGGAAGCAATCAGCCCCAGCATTTT. Translated, it gives CASRGSNQPQHF.

The J gene is TRBJ2-7, the V gene TRBV30, with D perhaps TRBD1 (6 bases). Germline CDR1 is GTSNPN and CDR2 is SVGIG (reference sequence). Between the trimmed V and J ends, which lost 2 bases and 3 bases, there was a span of 8 bases. There are 12 residues in the CDR3. In DNA, the CDR3 is TGTGCCTGGAGTCCCAGGGGCTACGAGCAGTACTTC. Encoded protein: CAWSPRGYEQYF.